Sequencing of this TCR beta chain was carried out in a study of tumor-infiltrating lymphocytes in primary liver carcinoma. Study in general: Ranging in age from 30 to 69 years, the patients were men and women.

Unsorted bulk tissue of roughly 19-30 mg yielded co-extracted RNA and DNA. Germline CDR1 SGHAT, CDR2 FQNNGV. Trimming removed 5 bases from V and 14 bases from J, with 29 bases in between. CDR3 size: 16 residues. The template, 500 ng total RNA, yielded TCR beta cDNA made with a constant-region primer. A slightly modified ARM-PCR protocol with three nested multiplex PCR rounds produced these TCR beta libraries. With TRBV1-TRBV30 forward primers and a C-beta reverse primer, the first two PCR rounds were run for 10 to 11 cycles each. TCRdb itself ran the multiplex PCR reads through MiXCR, one entry per CDR3 protein. The table has some 46,000 distinct CDR3 sequences, roughly 73% seen once.

The sequenced material came from tumor-adjacent normal liver tissue. This TCR derives from a woman under 40 with primary liver carcinoma and hepatitis B virus infection. The chain carries TRBV11-2 and TRBJ2-3, with a weak D call TRBD2 (5 bases). CDR3 DNA sequence: TGTGCCAGCAGCCCGAGGGAGACGTTGAGCACAGATACACTGTATTTT. Protein sequence: CASSPRETLSTDTLYF.